The 3 T cell receptor beta chains listed next were all sequenced from one sample in a study of cytomegalovirus exposure and HLA in healthy donors. 13 Jbeta primers and 60 Vbeta primers were used for the PCR. The data were produced by immunoSEQ multiplex PCR, yet TCRdb's version contains in-frame clones alone and is incomplete. Here the sample spans approximately 200,000 clones, roughly four fifths being singletons. The sequenced material came from PBMCs. These receptors came from a man aged 30 to 45 in good health and CMV-seronegative.

This clone was observed a few times. CDR3 residues: CASSGLAAHGNNEQFF. The DNA of the CDR3 is TGTGCCAGCAGTGGACTAGCGGCCCATGGTAACAATGAGCAGTTCTTC. The chain has TRBV6-1 and TRBJ2-1; 9 bases map to TRBD2. Unmatched junction bases numbered 9, after V lost 4 bases and J lost 5 bases. The CDR3 loop spans 16 amino acids. Germline CDR1 MNHNS, CDR2 SASEGT.

This clone was seen only a few times. The rearrangement uses TRBV5-1 and TRBJ2-7; D gene unclear. In germline, CDR1 is SGHRS, CDR2 YFSETQ. The V end lost 4 bases, the J end lost 3 bases, and 8 bases lay between the germline ends. This CDR3 has 12 amino acids. This chain's CDR3 is CASSPSDYEQYF. The CDR3 region has the DNA TGCGCCAGCAGCCCTTCAGACTACGAGCAGTACTTC.

V gene TRBV4-1 combines with J gene TRBJ2-1; D uncertain. The CDR3 is 12 amino acids. V was trimmed by 0 bases and J by 11 bases, leaving 8 bases between them. From germline, CDR1 is MGHRA and CDR2 YSYEKL. The DNA for the CDR3 is TGCGCCAGCAGCCAAGAGAACTTTAAGCAGTTCTTC. It specifies CASSQENFKQFF.